What follows are 3 T cell receptor beta chains derived from one specimen sequenced in a study of beta chain features in type 1 diabetes. Study-wide results and limits: TCRB CDR3s from Type 1 diabetes patients were moderately but significantly shorter in all four CD4+ subsets.

These receptors' targets are unknown. Isolated RNA was reverse transcribed in full, so expressed TCRB transcripts were sequenced. The protocol was immunoSEQ multiplex PCR, while the TCRdb copy is restricted to in-frame clones and leaves out a portion. There are 250,000 to 300,000 clones in the sample; 24% occur only once, and over 0.01% lies in the top ten. What was sequenced was naive CD4+ T cells from blood. The receptor set was obtained from a woman aged 25 to 45 with type 1 diabetes.

This clone was detected a few times. This sequence joins TRBV6-1 and TRBJ2-7; perhaps TRBD2 as D (6 bases). V was trimmed by 9 bases and J by 6 bases, leaving 18 bases between them. The CDR3 contains 13 residues. The germline CDR1 and CDR2 sequences are MNHNS and SASEGT. The CDR3 nucleotides are TGTGCCAGTACGACCGCCACAGCGGGCGAGCAGTACTTC. It yields the protein CASTTATAGEQYF.

Only a few counts were recorded for this clone. The chain joins TRBV18 to TRBJ2-1, with D perhaps TRBD2 (6 bases). The CDR3 is made up of 15 amino acids. V lost 2 bases and J 6 bases, leaving 14 bases between the germline ends. CDR1 is KGHSH and CDR2 is LQKENI in the germline V gene. The CDR3 DNA reads TGTGCCAGCTCACCAAGGAGGGACTGGGCCAATGAGCAGTTCTTC. This codes for CASSPRRDWANEQFF. The full variable domain, rest sourced from reference TRBV18 and TRBJ2-1, is NAGVMQNPRHLVRRRGQEARLRCSPMKGHSHVYWYRQLPEEGLKFMVYLQKENIIDESGMPKERFSAEFPKEGPSILRIQQVVRGDSAAYFCASSPRRDWANEQFFGPGTRLTVL.

This sequence joins TRBV18 and TRBJ1-1; D not resolved. The CDR3 is 14 residues long. Deletions cut 1 base from V and 1 base from J, with 7 bases between. Germline assignment: CDR1 KGHSH and CDR2 LQKENI. CDR3 nucleotides: TGTGCCAGCTCACCACAGAGGGCGAACACTGAAGCTTTCTTT. The encoded protein is CASSPQRANTEAFF.